The subject of this entry is one T cell receptor beta chain. This CDR3 has 14 amino acids. The V gene's germline CDR1 is KGHSH and CDR2 LQKENI. V was pared by 3 bases and J by 4 bases, with 4 bases of the junction left unmatched. In the authors' workflow: From reference gene primer amplification, estimates of nucleated cell counts were derived. Repertoires were generated with immunoSEQ multiplex PCR, while TCRdb's copy carries only in-frame clones and drops some. Clonal size and the V and J genes are those of that table, whereas D and trimming came from the DNA. In the table there are some 71,000 clones, nearly 90% of which are singletons. This sample stems from a study of blood T cell repertoires in COVID-19. Study-wide context: Samples taken during acute and convalescent COVID-19 were collected in the United States, Italy and Spain. PBMCs, B-cell-depleted T cells, or T cells provided the cDNA or gDNA that made up the material.

The TCR originated in a man between 50 and 59 years old with acute or convalescent COVID-19. V usage is TRBV18 and J usage is TRBJ2-3, with 7 bases matching TRBD1. Material for sequencing was peripheral blood. The CDR3 region is CASSPTTGPDTQYF. The CDR3 nucleotides are TGTGCCAGCTCACCGACGACAGGGCCAGATACGCAGTATTTT.